These 27 T cell receptor beta chains were sequenced from one sample in a study of T cell changes during pregnancy in multiple sclerosis. Using immunoSEQ multiplex PCR, the repertoire was profiled, and TCRdb retains in-frame clones only, with some absent. The sample holds 65,000 to 85,000 clones; approximately 92% are singletons and the top ten take 0.21%. The source material was CD4+ T cells from peripheral blood mononuclear cells, sampled before pregnancy. The source of these receptors is a female donor with multiple sclerosis, enrolled in a pregnancy study.

The genes are TRBV7-3 and TRBJ1-2, with TRBD1 identical over 8 bases. CDR1 SGHTA and CDR2 FQGTGA come from the germline V gene. This CDR3 has 15 residues. With V trimmed by 3 bases and J by 4 bases, 7 bases remained unmatched. DNA of the CDR3: TGTGCCAGCAGCTTCGGACAGGGTGCCCCCTATGGCTACACCTTC. Translating gives CASSFGQGAPYGYTF. Variable domain in full (rest from reference TRBV7-3 and TRBJ1-2): GAGVSQTPSNKVTEKGKYVELRCDPISGHTALYWYRQSLGQGPEFLIYFQGTGAADDSGLPNDRFFAVRPEGSVSTLKIQRTERGDSAVYLCASSFGQGAPYGYTFGSGTRLTVV.

This clone came up once. This chain connects TRBV5-4 to TRBJ2-7; TRBD1 matches at 7 bases. The CDR3 is made up of 15 amino acids. V lost 2 bases to trimming and J lost 11 bases; unmatched junction nucleotides: 16. Germline loops: CDR1 SGHNT, CDR2 YYREEE (reference sequence). Written as DNA, the CDR3 is TGTGCCAGCAGCTTTGACCCTTGGACAGGCGAAGCAAAGTACTTC. Its protein product is CASSFDPWTGEAKYF.

V usage is TRBV5-1 and J usage is TRBJ2-7; possible D gene TRBD2, 6 bases. The CDR3 totals 15 residues. Per the germline V gene, CDR1 is SGHRS and CDR2 is YFSETQ. Trimming took off 0 bases at V and 5 bases at J, with 15 bases between the two ends. The CDR3 loop is CASSLESLASHEQYF. As DNA, the CDR3 is TGCGCCAGCAGCTTGGAGTCCCTAGCGAGCCACGAGCAGTACTTC. Supplemented by reference TRBV5-1 and TRBJ2-7, the full variable domain reads KAGVTQTPRYLIKTRGQQVTLSCSPISGHRSVSWYQQTPGQGLQFLFEYFSETQRNKGNFPGRFSGRQFSNSRSEMNVSTLELGDSALYLCASSLESLASHEQYFGPGTRLTVT.

The genes are TRBV6-1 and TRBJ1-2; no clear D gene. This CDR3 is built from 12 residues. Trimming left V 6 bases short and J 1 base short, with 6 bases between. Germline CDR1 is MNHNS and CDR2 is SASEGT. CDR3 amino acids: CASSILNYGYTF. For the CDR3, the DNA is TGTGCCAGCAGCATACTTAACTATGGCTACACCTTC.

The V gene is TRBV28, the J gene TRBJ1-5; TRBD1 matches at 8 bases. CDR3 length equals 16 residues. Per germline, CDR1 MDHEN and CDR2 SYDVKM. V shed 1 base, J shed 1 base, and the junction held 3 bases outside the gene matches. CDR3 in amino acids: CASSLSTGASNQPQHF. The DNA for the CDR3 is TGTGCCAGCAGTTTATCGACAGGGGCGAGCAATCAGCCCCAGCATTTT.

The rearrangement links TRBV28 to TRBJ2-1; 7 bases agree with TRBD1. The CDR3 length is 14 residues. V trimming: 8 bases; J trimming: 4 bases; junction bases outside the gene matches: 8. The V gene's germline CDR1 is MDHEN and CDR2 SYDVKM. The CDR3 spells CASGPGTVYNEQFF. The CDR3 DNA is TGTGCCAGCGGGCCCGGGACAGTGTACAATGAGCAGTTCTTC.

The gene calls are TRBV6-1 and TRBJ1-6; D is unresolved. The germline V gene has CDR1 MNHNS and CDR2 SASEGT. This CDR3 is 16 amino acids long. Trimming pared 1 base from V and 1 base from J, leaving 8 bases between. In DNA form, the CDR3 reads TGTGCCAGCAGTGAAGGGTTCGGGTCCTATAATTCACCCCTCCACTTT. This sequence encodes CASSEGFGSYNSPLHF.

This chain joins TRBV5-6 and TRBJ2-5; D is possibly TRBD1 (5 bases). Deletions cut 4 bases from V and 1 base from J, with 11 bases between. CDR3 length: 14 residues. The germline CDR1 and CDR2 sequences are SGHDT and YYEEEE. CDR3 DNA sequence: TGTGCCAGCAGCCTGGGGCAGTTCCAAGAGACCCAGTACTTC. Its translation: CASSLGQFQETQYF.

The chain employs TRBV15 and TRBJ2-1, with D maybe TRBD2 (6 bases). V lost 3 bases to trimming and J lost 4 bases, with 7 bases between them. This CDR3 contains 13 residues. The germline gives CDR1 LNHNV, CDR2 YYDKDF (reference sequence). The CDR3 protein is CATSRGTYNEQFF. The CDR3 nucleotides read TGTGCCACCAGCAGGGGGACTTACAATGAGCAGTTCTTC.

V usage is TRBV5-4 and J usage is TRBJ1-1; 10 positions agree with TRBD1. This CDR3 has 16 amino acids. Trimming removed 4 bases from V and 4 bases from J; junction bases left unmatched: 10. The germline gives CDR1 SGHNT, CDR2 YYREEE (reference sequence). The CDR3 here is CASSPSWGTGVTEAFF. CDR3 nucleotide sequence: TGTGCCAGCAGCCCCAGTTGGGGGACAGGGGTCACTGAAGCTTTCTTT. The full variable domain, its missing parts supplied by reference TRBV5-4 and TRBJ1-1, is ETGVTQSPTHLIKTRGQQVTLRCSSQSGHNTVSWYQQALGQGPQFIFQYYREEENGRGNFPPRFSGLQFPNYSSELNVNALELDDSALYLCASSPSWGTGVTEAFFGQGTRLTVV.

The genes are TRBV6-1 and TRBJ2-5; 7 nucleotides line up with TRBD2. V lost 2 bases and J lost 5; bases outside the gene matches: 8. The CDR3 loop spans 15 amino acids. Germline V gene data show CDR1 as MNHNS and CDR2 as SASEGT. CDR3 region: CASSEQWVSGETQYF. The CDR3 coding sequence is TGTGCCAGCAGTGAACAATGGGTTAGCGGGGAGACCCAGTACTTC.

In the case of this clone: Distinct nucleotide sequences in the sample also encode this CDR3. This chain connects TRBV20-1 to TRBJ1-1; no firm D call. This CDR3 comprises 11 residues. V was pared by 6 bases and J by 1 base, with 6 bases between. From germline, CDR1 is DFQATT and CDR2 SNEGSKA (reference sequence). In nucleotides, the CDR3 is TGCAGTGCATCGGGGAACACTGAAGCTTTCTTT. Encoded protein: CSASGNTEAFF.

J is TRBJ1-2 and V is TRBV5-5; the match to TRBD1 covers 8 bases. This CDR3 is built from 16 residues. Per the germline V gene, CDR1 is SGHKS and CDR2 is YYEKEE (reference sequence). With V trimmed by 2 bases and J by 3 bases, 9 bases remained unmatched. Here the CDR3 DNA reads TGTGCCAGCAGCTTCGGGGTGGCAGGGGGCGACTATGGCTACACCTTC. Protein sequence: CASSFGVAGGDYGYTF. Complete variable domain (other parts from reference TRBV5-5 and TRBJ1-2): DAGVTQSPTHLIKTRGQQVTLRCSPISGHKSVSWYQQVLGQGPQFIFQYYEKEERGRGNFPDRFSARQFPNYSSELNVNALLLGDSALYLCASSFGVAGGDYGYTFGSGTRLTVV.

The CDR3 DNA is TGCGCCAGCAGCTTAAAATCTCAAGAGACCCAGTACTTC. It codes for CASSLKSQETQYF. The V call is TRBV5-1, the J call TRBJ2-5; no definite D call. Trimming left V 2 bases short and J 2 bases short, with 7 bases between. This CDR3 has 13 amino acids. Germline values: CDR1 SGHRS, CDR2 YFSETQ.

The chain recombines TRBV6-5 with TRBJ2-7, with D hard to call. Trimming cost V 2 bases and J 1 base, with 9 bases left between them. CDR1 is MNHEY, CDR2 SVGAGI, per germline. The CDR3 runs 14 residues. Written as DNA, the CDR3 is TGTGCCAGCAGTTACGTCGGGTCTTCCTACGAGCAGTACTTC. It is translated as CASSYVGSSYEQYF.

This sequence joins TRBV7-2 and TRBJ2-1; 7 bases fit TRBD2. V gave up 3 bases and J gave up 5 bases; unmatched junction bases: 1. Per germline, CDR1 SGHTA and CDR2 FQGNSA. The CDR3 runs to 13 residues. CDR3 nucleotides: TGTGCCAGCAGCTTCGGGACTAACAATGAGCAGTTCTTC. Amino acids: CASSFGTNNEQFF.

V and J are TRBV5-4 and TRBJ2-3; 13 bases are shared with TRBD2. The V gene's germline CDR1 is SGHNT and CDR2 YYREEE (reference sequence). The CDR3 totals 15 residues. Trimming removed 5 bases from V and 3 bases from J; junction bases left unmatched: 3. The CDR3 nucleotides are TGTGCCAGCAGTTCGACTAGCGGGAGGACAGATACGCAGTATTTT. This sequence encodes CASSSTSGRTDTQYF.

J is TRBJ2-2 and V is TRBV7-2; D not certain. The CDR3 contains 14 residues. Germline lookup yields CDR1 SGHTA and CDR2 FQGNSA. Trimming shortened V by 3 bases and J by 0 bases, and 5 bases separated the two germline ends. CDR3 DNA: TGTGCCAGCAGCTTGGGCACGAACACCGGGGAGCTGTTTTTT. It encodes CASSLGTNTGELFF.

The chain carries TRBV6-4 and TRBJ2-5; D is undetermined. The CDR3 contains 15 residues. Germline CDR1 and CDR2: MRHNA and SNTAGT. Trimming pared 0 bases from V and 3 bases from J, leaving 11 bases between. CDR3 protein: CASSDSTVGEETQYF. CDR3 coding DNA: TGTGCCAGCAGTGACTCGACCGTCGGAGAAGAGACCCAGTACTTC.

CDR3 DNA: TGTGCCAGCAGCCCCGGGGGTCTCTATGGCTACACCTTC. Translation: CASSPGGLYGYTF. J is TRBJ1-2 and V is TRBV7-2, with D possibly matching TRBD1 (5 bases). The germline V gene encodes CDR1 SGHTA and CDR2 FQGNSA. The CDR3 is 13 residues long. Trimming removed 5 bases from V and 4 bases from J, with 11 bases in between.

V gene TRBV9 combines with J gene TRBJ2-7, with 14 bases that match TRBD2. Germline CDR1 is SGDLS and CDR2 is YYNGEE. The V and J ends lost 4 bases and 1 base, in that order; junction bases with no gene match: 4. The CDR3 extends over 16 amino acids. The CDR3 here is CASSPRTSGGSYEQYF. The CDR3 region has the DNA TGTGCCAGCAGCCCTAGGACTAGCGGGGGGTCCTACGAGCAGTACTTC.

In its sample, this clone was seen once. V and J are TRBV19 and TRBJ1-2, with unresolved D. There are 13 residues in the CDR3. CDR1 is LNHDA and CDR2 is SQIVND in the germline V gene (reference sequence). Trimming cost V 5 bases and J 4 bases, with 11 bases left between them. The CDR3 DNA follows: TGTGCCAGTAGTCCCGGGTTGTTCTATGGCTACACCTTC. The encoded protein is CASSPGLFYGYTF.

The rearrangement joins TRBV4-2 to TRBJ2-1, with 10 positions matching TRBD2. The CDR3 has 17 amino acids. V lost 4 bases to trimming and J lost 6 bases; unmatched junction nucleotides: 12. Per the germline V gene, CDR1 is LGHNA and CDR2 is YNFKEQ. In DNA, the CDR3 is TGTGCCAGCAGCCGGAAGCGGGAGGGCCATCGTGGCAATGAGCAGTTCTTC. Translated, it gives CASSRKREGHRGNEQFF.

The chain combines TRBV19 with TRBJ2-5; 7 nucleotides align to TRBD2. Germline V gene sequence: CDR1 LNHDA, CDR2 SQIVND (reference sequence). The CDR3 has 14 residues. V trimming: 3 bases; J trimming: 5 bases; junction bases outside the gene matches: 6. The CDR3 protein is CASSIVGGRETQYF. Here the CDR3 DNA reads TGTGCCAGTAGTATTGTGGGAGGGAGGGAGACCCAGTACTTC.

The chain is built from TRBV9 and TRBJ1-1; 7 bases are shared with TRBD1. The CDR3 spans 16 residues. Germline V lookup: CDR1 SGDLS, CDR2 YYNGEE. V lost 0 bases, J lost 0 bases, and 5 bases stayed unmatched. The CDR3: CASSVGGGTVNTEAFF. As DNA, the CDR3 is TGTGCCAGCAGCGTAGGTGGGGGGACAGTGAACACTGAAGCTTTCTTT.

This chain uses TRBV5-6 with TRBJ1-6; maybe TRBD1 (5 bases). The germline CDR1 and CDR2 sequences are SGHDT and YYEEEE. This CDR3 comprises 14 residues. The ends were cut back, 1 base at V and 10 bases at J, with 12 bases in the middle. CDR3 protein: CASSLMAGWSPLHF. DNA for the CDR3: TGTGCCAGCAGCTTGATGGCAGGGTGGTCACCCCTCCACTTT.

This clone has only a few counts. This chain uses TRBV6-5 with TRBJ2-7; 12 bases align to TRBD2. This CDR3 has 14 residues. V lost 6 bases and J lost 6; bases outside the gene matches: 6. Germline V gene data show CDR1 as MNHEY and CDR2 as SVGAGI. For the CDR3, the DNA is TGTGCCAGCAGCTCCGGGACTAGCGGGTTCGAGCAGTACTTC. The encoded protein is CASSSGTSGFEQYF.